This T cell receptor (beta chain) was recorded in a study of T cell responses to AZD1222 COVID-19 vaccine. Libraries were prepared by immunoSEQ multiplex PCR; TCRdb keeps only in-frame clonotypes and omits some of them. The table has 130,000 to 150,000 clones, 90% to 95% seen once. Per germline, CDR1 SGHAT and CDR2 FQDESV (reference sequence). Trimming removed 2 bases from V and 6 bases from J; junction bases left unmatched: 9. CDR3 length equals 15 residues. This clone occurred once. This receptor was obtained from an adult in good health. This sample comprised peripheral blood, obtained on day 0 of MenACWY control vaccination. This chain connects TRBV11-1 to TRBJ1-1, with 7 bases that match TRBD1. CDR3: CASSLRGQSNAEAFF. CDR3 DNA sequence: TGTGCCAGCAGCTTAAGGGGGCAGTCAAACGCTGAAGCTTTCTTT.